The clone carrying this T cell receptor beta chain appeared a single time. Distinct nucleotide sequences in the sample also encode this CDR3. This specimen belongs to a study of shared clonotypes between healthy human individuals. Study background: Donor ages ranged 18 to 49 years: a couple of women, a few men. There were three CD4 naive, three CD4 memory, two CD8 naive and one CD8 memory plates per donor.

The table came from immunoSEQ multiplex PCR; TCRdb's copy has only in-frame clones and leaves some out. The table has about 2.1 million clones, just under 95% seen once. Positive CCR7 selection of CD45RO-negative cells yielded the naive CD8 cells, and terminally differentiated effector memory CD45RA+ cells were excluded. This clonotype was obtained from a man between 18 and 29 years old in good health. Some clones in this sample may be carry-over from other donors' samples. The sample taken for sequencing was naive CD8+ T cells from PBMCs.

CDR3 region: CASSLTQNTEAFF. CDR3 in DNA: TGTGCCAGCAGTCTCACACAGAACACTGAAGCTTTCTTT. The J gene is TRBJ1-1, the V gene TRBV27; D uncertain. V lost 5 bases and J lost 1, with 8 bases in between. The germline V gene encodes CDR1 MNHEY and CDR2 SMNVEV (reference sequence). The CDR3 is 13 residues long.